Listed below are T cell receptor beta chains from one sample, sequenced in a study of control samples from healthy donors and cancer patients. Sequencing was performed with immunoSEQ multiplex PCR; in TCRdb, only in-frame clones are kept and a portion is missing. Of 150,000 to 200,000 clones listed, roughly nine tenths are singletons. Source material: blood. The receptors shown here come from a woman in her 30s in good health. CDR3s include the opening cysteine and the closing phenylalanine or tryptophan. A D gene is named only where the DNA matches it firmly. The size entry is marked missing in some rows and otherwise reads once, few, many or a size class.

TGTGCCATCAGTTGGGACGGCTCTAACTATGGCTACACCTTC,CAISWDGSNYGYTF,.,TRBV10-3,TRBJ1-2,.
TGTGCCAGCAGTTACTCAGGGGGCTTGAACACCGGGGAGCTGTTTTTT,CASSYSGGLNTGELFF,TRBD1,TRBV6-2/TRBV6-3,TRBJ2-2,.
TGTGCCAGCAGGGTCGAGGAGGGTTACGAGCAGTACTTC,CASRVEEGYEQYF,.,TRBV5-5,TRBJ2-7,.
TGTGCCAGCAGCCGAGAGCTAGCGGGGACCACGAACACCGGGGAGCTGTTTTTT,CASSRELAGTTNTGELFF,TRBD2,TRBV6-6,TRBJ2-2,.
TGTGCCAGCGTCGGGGGGAATACGCAGTATTTT,CASVGGNTQYF,TRBD2,TRBV7-3,TRBJ2-3,.
TGTGCCAGCAGCCAGATGGGGGAGCTGTTTTTT,CASSQMGELFF,.,TRBV7-9,TRBJ2-2,.
TGTGCCAGCAGCTCGACAGTAATGAACACTGAAGCTTTCTTT,CASSSTVMNTEAFF,.,TRBV11-3,TRBJ1-1,.
TGTGCCAGTAGTATAGGAGCGGGGGATTACGAGCAGTACTTC,CASSIGAGDYEQYF,TRBD2,TRBV19,TRBJ2-7,.
TGTGCCAGCAGTTTTCGTCGGGGACAGTATAATTCACCCCTCCACTTT,CASSFRRGQYNSPLHF,TRBD1,TRBV28,TRBJ1-6,.
TGTGCCAGTAGTCTCCTAGCCATTAATCAGCCCCAGCATTTT,CASSLLAINQPQHF,.,TRBV19,TRBJ1-5,few
TGTGCCAGCAGTCCTCAGGGGGGACTAAGCACAGATACGCAGTATTTT,CASSPQGGLSTDTQYF,.,TRBV2,TRBJ2-3,.
TGTGCCAGCAGCCCCTCTGGGTTTATGGCTAGCGGTGGAGGGGGTACGCAGTATTTT,CASSPSGFMASGGGGTQYF,.,TRBV11-2,TRBJ2-3,.
TGTGCCTGGAGTACGACTAGCGGGAGGCAAGAGACCCAGTACTTC,CAWSTTSGRQETQYF,TRBD2,TRBV30,TRBJ2-5,.
TGTGCCAGCAGCGAAGGGGGTCGGCAGAACACTGAAGCTTTCTTT,CASSEGGRQNTEAFF,.,TRBV9,TRBJ1-1,.
TGTGCCAGCAGCGCCCCCGGGACTTACGTTCAAGAGACCCAGTACTTC,CASSAPGTYVQETQYF,.,TRBV7-9,TRBJ2-5,.
TGTGCCAGCTCACCTACGGATAATCAGCCCCAGCATTTT,CASSPTDNQPQHF,.,TRBV18,TRBJ1-5,.
TGCGCCAGCAGCTTGGAGGGACAGGGTAATGAAAAACTGTTTTTT,CASSLEGQGNEKLFF,TRBD1,TRBV5-1,TRBJ1-4,.
TGTGCCAGCAGCTTAAGTCACCGAAATACGCAGTATTTT,CASSLSHRNTQYF,.,TRBV7-3,TRBJ2-3,.
TGCAGTGGAGGCAACGCAAAAGTCCTGACTTTC,CSGGNAKVLTF,.,TRBV20-1,TRBJ2-6,.
TGTGCCACCGGTTGGGAGGGGAGGCTGTTTTTT,CATGWEGRLFF,.,TRBV28,TRBJ1-4,.
TGTGCCAGCAGCTTAGATATGGGGGCGGGAGTGCGGTATGAGCAGTTCTTC,CASSLDMGAGVRYEQFF,.,TRBV11-3,TRBJ2-1,.
TGTGCCAGCAGCTTATTCGGGACTGGCCACAATGAGCAGTTCTTC,CASSLFGTGHNEQFF,.,TRBV7-9,TRBJ2-1,.
TGCGCCAGCAGCCAAGATGAGGGGGAGACAGGGTATGGCTACACCTTC,CASSQDEGETGYGYTF,TRBD1,TRBV4-1,TRBJ1-2,.
TGTGCCAGCAGCTCCCAGCTAGCGCCGAACACCGGGGAGCTGTTTTTT,CASSSQLAPNTGELFF,.,TRBV7-9,TRBJ2-2,.
TGTGCCAGTAATTTTGCAGGAGGGGAAAAACTGTTTTTT,CASNFAGGEKLFF,.,TRBV19,TRBJ1-4,.
TGCGCCAGCAGCCCCGGGGGCCAAGAGACCCAGTACTTC,CASSPGGQETQYF,.,TRBV5-1,TRBJ2-5,.
TGTGCCAGTGACCAGGGGACCGGGACTGAAGCTTTCTTT,CASDQGTGTEAFF,.,TRBV19,TRBJ1-1,once
TGTGCCAGCAGTTTAGCGGGCCCGGACTACAATGAGCAGTTCTTC,CASSLAGPDYNEQFF,.,TRBV27,TRBJ2-1,.
TGCAGCGTCCGAAACAGAGTGGGTAAAGAGACCCAGTACTTC,CSVRNRVGKETQYF,.,TRBV29-1,TRBJ2-5,.
TGCGCCAGCAGCTTGGCTCTCATGAACACTGAAGCTTTCTTT,CASSLALMNTEAFF,.,TRBV5-1,TRBJ1-1,.
TGTGCCAGCAGCCCCCCCGTCAATGAGCAGTTCTTC,CASSPPVNEQFF,.,TRBV7-9,TRBJ2-1,few
TGTGCCAGCAGCTTGGGGAACTCTGGAAACACCATATATTTT,CASSLGNSGNTIYF,.,TRBV7-2,TRBJ1-3,.
TGTGCCAGTACTTGGAGCCTTTATAGCAATCAGCCCCAGCATTTT,CASTWSLYSNQPQHF,.,TRBV19,TRBJ1-5,.
TGTGCCAGCAGTGCCCAGAAAGGGACAGAGACCCAGTACTTC,CASSAQKGTETQYF,.,TRBV25-1,TRBJ2-5,.
TGTGCCAGCAGCCGGGGTGCGTCCTTAGCCAAAAACATTCAGTACTTC,CASSRGASLAKNIQYF,.,TRBV5-5,TRBJ2-4,.
TGCGCCAGCAGTCCAGATGTCTACGGCTACACCTTC,CASSPDVYGYTF,.,TRBV5-1,TRBJ1-2,.
TGCGCCAGCAGCCAAGAATCGACCCCTCTGGTCAATGAGCAGTTCTTC,CASSQESTPLVNEQFF,.,TRBV4-3,TRBJ2-1,.
TGTGCCAGCAGCCAAGATTTGCGGACAGGGAGGTCTGGAAACACCATATATTTT,CASSQDLRTGRSGNTIYF,TRBD1,TRBV14,TRBJ1-3,.
TGTGCCACCAGCAGACTTAAGGGATCGTTCGGGGAAAAACTGTTTTTT,CATSRLKGSFGEKLFF,.,TRBV15,TRBJ1-4,.
TGTGCCATCAGTGAAGGCCCGTTAGGGTATAGCAATCAGCCCCAGCATTTT,CAISEGPLGYSNQPQHF,.,TRBV10-3,TRBJ1-5,.
TGTGCCATCAGAAGGGGAGGTAATTCACCCCTCCACTTT,CAIRRGGNSPLHF,.,TRBV10-3,TRBJ1-6,.
TGCGCCAGCCGGACGGGATGGGACGGCAACACTGAAGCTTTCTTT,CASRTGWDGNTEAFF,.,TRBV10-2,TRBJ1-1,.
TGTGCCAGCAGCGTAGCTCGGGCGGGACTCGAAAATGAGCAGTTCTTC,CASSVARAGLENEQFF,.,TRBV9,TRBJ2-1,.
TGCGCCAGCAGCCTAGCGGGACAGCCTCTATCTGGCTACACCTTC,CASSLAGQPLSGYTF,TRBD1,TRBV4-3,TRBJ1-2,.
TGTGCCAGCAGCCCCTCCGCGCGGGCGAACAATGAGCAGTTCTTC,CASSPSARANNEQFF,.,TRBV7-9,TRBJ2-1,.
TGTGCCAGCAGTACCCTCGGGACCGACTTCTATGGCTACACCTTC,CASSTLGTDFYGYTF,.,TRBV27,TRBJ1-2,.
TGTGCCAGCAGCCTTACTAGAGAGGAGCAGTACTTC,CASSLTREEQYF,.,TRBV12-3/TRBV12-4,TRBJ2-7,.
TGTGCCAGCAGTGGAGTTCGGGGGGGCGAGAGCAATCAGCCCCAGCATTTT,CASSGVRGGESNQPQHF,.,TRBV2,TRBJ1-5,.
TGTGCCAGCAGCTTCAGGACTAGCGGGGCGAACACCGGGGAGCTGTTTTTT,CASSFRTSGANTGELFF,TRBD2,TRBV7-2,TRBJ2-2,.
TGTGCCAGCACCTCCCAAGGGTCAGGACCCTACGAGCAGTACTTC,CASTSQGSGPYEQYF,.,TRBV2,TRBJ2-7,once
TGTGCCAGCAGCCAACTAGGGCATTTGAACACTGAAGCTTTCTTT,CASSQLGHLNTEAFF,.,TRBV3-1/TRBV3-2,TRBJ1-1,.
TGTGCCAGCAGTTCGGCGGGTCAAGTTAATGAAAAACTGTTTTTT,CASSSAGQVNEKLFF,.,TRBV28,TRBJ1-4,.
TGTGCCAGCAGTGAAGCCTACGGCGGAGGAGGGGAGACCCAGTACTTC,CASSEAYGGGGETQYF,.,TRBV6-1,TRBJ2-5,.